A selection of T cell receptor beta chains follows, all from one sample in a study of Graves' ophthalmopathy and Graves' hyperthyroidism. In TCRdb, the multiplex PCR reads were re-called with MiXCR into one record per CDR3 protein. The data show about 400,000 distinct CDR3 sequences, approximately 16% seen once. The specimen sequenced was peripheral blood. The source of these receptors is a young woman with Graves' ophthalmopathy. Each CDR3 is given with its conserved first and last residue. D genes are given only for firm matches. Where a row states a size, it is once, few, many or the class of an expanded clone; other rows omit it.

CDR3 length,clone size,J gene,D gene,V gene,CDR3 DNA,CDR3 protein
15,.,TRBJ2-7,TRBD1,TRBV11-2,TGTGCCGGCAGCTCGACCGGGACAGGGACCTACGAGCAGTACTTC,CAGSSTGTGTYEQYF
16,many,TRBJ2-7,TRBD1,TRBV12-3/TRBV12-4,TGTGCCAGCAGTTTAAAGGGGACAGGGTTAAACTACGAGCAGTACTTC,CASSLKGTGLNYEQYF
12,many,TRBJ1-1,.,TRBV27,TGTGCCAGCAGTGACACTTACACTGAAGCTTTCTTT,CASSDTYTEAFF
14,many,TRBJ2-5,.,TRBV13,TGTGCCAGCAGCTTAGAGACAGACCAAGAGACCCAGTACTTC,CASSLETDQETQYF
16,.,TRBJ1-5,TRBD1,TRBV2,TGTGCCAGCAGTGAGACCCAGGGGGCTGGAAATCAGCCCCAGCATTTT,CASSETQGAGNQPQHF
11,.,TRBJ2-7,.,TRBV28,TGTGCCAGCAGTTCAGGGTTACGGCAGTACTTC,CASSSGLRQYF
16,many,TRBJ2-1,TRBD1,TRBV7-2,TGTGCCAGCAGCCGTGACAGGGATCAAACTGGCAATGAGCAGTTCTTC,CASSRDRDQTGNEQFF
13,.,TRBJ2-7,TRBD1,TRBV6-5,TGTGCCAGCAGTTATTTTAGGACAGGCGAGCAGTACTTC,CASSYFRTGEQYF
13,many,TRBJ1-2,.,TRBV24-1,TGTGCCACCAGTGACCAAGGGACACTTGGCTACACCTTC,CATSDQGTLGYTF
15,many,TRBJ2-7,TRBD2,TRBV11-2,TGTGCCAGCAGCTTAGGGAGCGGGAGGGCCGGGGAGCAGTACTTC,CASSLGSGRAGEQYF
14,few,TRBJ2-2,TRBD1,TRBV30,TGTGCCTGGAGGTGGGACAGGGCGACCGGGGAGCTGTTTTTT,CAWRWDRATGELFF
13,many,TRBJ2-7,TRBD2,TRBV6-2/TRBV6-3,TGTGCCAGCAGTTCAGCGGGAGACGACGAGCAGTACTTC,CASSSAGDDEQYF
11,many,TRBJ2-4,.,TRBV28,TGTGCCAGCATTCTCTCGGGCATTCAGTACTTC,CASILSGIQYF
11,.,TRBJ1-2,.,TRBV6-1,TGTGCCAGCTATACTTACTATGGCTACACCTTC,CASYTYYGYTF
13,many,TRBJ1-1,.,TRBV12-3/TRBV12-4,TGTGCCAGCAGCTTGGCACAGAACACTGAAGCTTTCTTT,CASSLAQNTEAFF
15,many,TRBJ1-1,.,TRBV6-1,TGTGCCAGCAGTGATGAGGGACTGCGGTGGACTGAAGCTTTCTTT,CASSDEGLRWTEAFF
15,.,TRBJ1-2,TRBD1,TRBV29-1,TGCAGCGTTCTCAAGGACAGGGAAGGCGGCTATGGCTACACCTTC,CSVLKDREGGYGYTF
17,.,TRBJ2-4,.,TRBV4-3,TGCGCCAGCAGCCAAGATAGGGGGGAGGGCGGTGGTGGCATTCAGTACTTC,CASSQDRGEGGGGIQYF
13,.,TRBJ2-7,.,TRBV12-3/TRBV12-4,TGTGCCAGCAGTTTTACAGGAACCTACGAGCAGTACTTC,CASSFTGTYEQYF
13,.,TRBJ2-7,TRBD1,TRBV28,TGTGCCAGCACCGGGACAGTCTTCTACGAGCAGTACTTC,CASTGTVFYEQYF
13,many,TRBJ1-5,.,TRBV30,TGTGCCTGGAACTTCAATCGGGGTCAGCCCCAGCATTTT,CAWNFNRGQPQHF
15,many,TRBJ2-2,TRBD2,TRBV27,TGTGCCAGCAGTGTCTCGAGCGGGGGGGCCGGGGAGCTGTTTTTT,CASSVSSGGAGELFF
16,.,TRBJ2-5,.,TRBV24-1,TGTGCCACCAGTGATTCCGGGGGTGGGGGCGAAGAGACCCAGTACTTC,CATSDSGGGGEETQYF
15,many,TRBJ2-7,.,TRBV28,TGTGCCAGCAGGCCACCAGCCCGGGACGGGGGAAAGCAGTACTTC,CASRPPARDGGKQYF
13,.,TRBJ2-4,.,TRBV2,TGTGCCAGCTCCTGGGCCGCCAAAAACATTCAGTACTTC,CASSWAAKNIQYF
20,many,TRBJ2-6,TRBD1,TRBV10-3,TGTGCCATCAGTGGGGGACAGGGAAGGTCGGATTCCTCTGGGGCCAACGTCCTGACTTTC,CAISGGQGRSDSSGANVLTF
17,.,TRBJ2-4,TRBD1,TRBV19,TGTGCCAGTAGTATGACGGGACAGGGAGCTACCAAAAACATTCAGTACTTC,CASSMTGQGATKNIQYF
13,many,TRBJ1-2,.,TRBV3-1,TGTGCCAGCAGCCCAGGCCGCGAAGGGGGCTACACCTTC,CASSPGREGGYTF
14,.,TRBJ2-2,.,TRBV5-4,TGTGCCAGCAGCTTTAGGGCGAGCACCGGGGAGCTGTTTTTT,CASSFRASTGELFF
15,.,TRBJ1-2,.,TRBV12-3/TRBV12-4,TGTGCCAGCAGGAGGGGGGTTAGAGCTAACTATGGCTACACCTTC,CASRRGVRANYGYTF
14,many,TRBJ2-7,.,TRBV28,TGTGCCAGCAGTTTAGTCGGACTGGTAAACGAGCAGTACTTC,CASSLVGLVNEQYF
13,once,TRBJ2-7,.,TRBV20-1,TGCAGTGCTAGTCGACAGGAAACCTACGAGCAGTACTTC,CSASRQETYEQYF
15,.,TRBJ2-7,TRBD1,TRBV5-6,TGTGCCAGCAGCCGACAGGGGTCCAGTTCCTACGAGCAGTACTTC,CASSRQGSSSYEQYF
19,many,TRBJ1-1,TRBD1,TRBV11-2,TGTGCCAGCAGCTTAGAGGCGGGGACAGTCGCCCCTCACTTCACTGAAGCTTTCTTT,CASSLEAGTVAPHFTEAFF
13,many,TRBJ1-5,TRBD1,TRBV5-1,TGCGCCGGGGGGGGACAGTCCCCTTCGACCCAGCATTTT,CAGGGQSPSTQHF